This T cell receptor beta chain was captured in a study of blood T cell repertoires in COVID-19. In the authors' workflow: Quantification of nucleated cells was approximated via reference gene primer amplification. Clones were read by immunoSEQ multiplex PCR, and TCRdb kept only the in-frame ones, dropping some. V, J and clone size were drawn from that table, and D and trimming were deduced from the DNA. This table holds 300,000 to 350,000 clones, 75% to 90% found once. Germline trimming cut 4 bases from V and 0 bases from J; bases unmatched to any gene: 3. The CDR3 is 15 amino acids. From germline, CDR1 is SGHNT and CDR2 YYREEE (reference sequence).

The receptor comes from a woman in her twenties or thirties with COVID-19, enrolled during active disease. The V and J genes are TRBV5-4 and TRBJ1-3; 8 bases are a match to TRBD1. What was sequenced was peripheral blood. Written as DNA, the CDR3 is TGTGCCAGCAGCACGGACAGGGTCTCTGGAAACACCATATATTTT. This codes for CASSTDRVSGNTIYF.